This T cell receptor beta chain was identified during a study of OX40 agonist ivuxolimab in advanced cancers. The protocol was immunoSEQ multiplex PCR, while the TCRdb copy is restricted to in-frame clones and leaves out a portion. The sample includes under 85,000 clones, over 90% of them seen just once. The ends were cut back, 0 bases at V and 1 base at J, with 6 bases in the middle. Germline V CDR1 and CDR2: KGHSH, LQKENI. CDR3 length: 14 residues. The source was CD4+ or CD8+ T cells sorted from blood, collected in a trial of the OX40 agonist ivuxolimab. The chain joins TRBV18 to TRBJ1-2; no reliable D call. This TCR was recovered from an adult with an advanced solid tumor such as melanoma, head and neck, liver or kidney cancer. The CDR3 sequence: CASSPPRLNYGYTF. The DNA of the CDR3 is TGTGCCAGCTCACCACCCCGGCTTAACTATGGCTACACCTTC.